This T cell receptor (beta chain) was recovered during a study of cytomegalovirus exposure and HLA in healthy donors. The overall study: A previous analysis identified fewer than 130 million unique TCR beta sequences derived from roughly 180 million T cells. Study-wide results and limits: Presence/absence comparisons presumed near-even sequencing depth among donors. It has been reported that TCR beta sequences accurately predicted the HLA-A and HLA-B alleles of most subjects. In an earlier analysis, in 540 or so donors, most V segments appeared productive either ~87% or ~30% of the time.

CDR1 and CDR2 from the germline V gene are KGHSH and LQKENI. V dropped 4 bases and J dropped 0 bases, with 22 bases sitting between them. This CDR3 has 19 amino acids. The sample holds one count of this clone. Its antigen is not known. This PCR relied on a set of 60 Vbeta primers and 13 Jbeta primers. TCRdb keeps only in-frame clones here, not all; method: immunoSEQ multiplex PCR. The data show roughly 100,000 clones, with about three quarters seen just once and over 5% held by the top ten. The clonotype was recovered from a female donor in good health and CMV-seropositive. This chain connects TRBV18 to TRBJ1-3; D unresolved. The sample was PBMCs. The CDR3 DNA reads TGTGCCAGCTCACTCGGGAGGGCGGGATCCTCCGCCTCTGGAAACACCATATATTTT. Translation: CASSLGRAGSSASGNTIYF.